These T cell receptor beta chains were read from a single sample in a study of blood T cell repertoires in COVID-19. Generated by immunoSEQ multiplex PCR, the TCRdb table keeps only in-frame clones and is missing some. This table has a few hundred thousand clones, around 88% appearing once. Sequenced sample: peripheral blood. These receptors were collected from a woman younger than 45 who had recovered from COVID-19. Each CDR3 is given with its conserved first and last residue. A D gene is named only where the DNA matches it firmly. Size values are once, few and many counts, or a class for expanded clones, and some rows have none.

D	J	size	V	DNA	CDR3
TRBD2	TRBJ2-5	.	TRBV7-2	TGTGCCAGCAGCTTAACGGGGGGGAACCAGTACCAAGAGACCCAGTACTTC	CASSLTGGNQYQETQYF
.	TRBJ1-4	.	TRBV7-8	TGTGCCAGCAGCCCAGAAGGGGCACCTAATGAAAAACTGTTTTTT	CASSPEGAPNEKLFF
TRBD1	TRBJ1-5	.	TRBV5-6	TGTGCCAGCAGCTTGGTGGGGGGAACAGGGGACAATCAGCCCCAGCATTTT	CASSLVGGTGDNQPQHF
.	TRBJ2-7	.	TRBV3-1/TRBV3-2	TGTGCCAGCAGCCAACTGGACAGTCACGAGCAGTACTTC	CASSQLDSHEQYF
.	TRBJ2-5	.	TRBV19	TGTGCCAGTAGTATAGAGGCGACCCAGTACTTC	CASSIEATQYF
.	TRBJ1-1	.	TRBV7-9	TGTGCCAGCAGCTTTGCGGGGAACACTGAAGCTTTCTTT	CASSFAGNTEAFF
TRBD1	TRBJ2-5	once	TRBV28	TGTGCCAGCAGTTTGACAGGGAGAGAGGAGACCCAGTACTTC	CASSLTGREETQYF
.	TRBJ2-3	.	TRBV7-3	TGTGCCAGCAGCTTCGACACAAATACGCAGTATTTT	CASSFDTNTQYF
.	TRBJ2-5	.	TRBV4-2	TGTGCCAGCAGCCAAGAAGAGCGAGAGACCCAGTACTTC	CASSQEERETQYF
.	TRBJ2-1	.	TRBV24-1	TGTGCCACCAGTGAGAGTTCGTCCGAGCAGTTCTTC	CATSESSSEQFF
.	TRBJ2-3	.	TRBV7-7	TGTGCCAGCAGCTTAGCAGCCCCCGGAGATACGCAGTATTTT	CASSLAAPGDTQYF
.	TRBJ2-7	.	TRBV9	TGTGCCAGCAGCGTAGACGGGCGGGGAGGCTCCGAGCAGTACTTC	CASSVDGRGGSEQYF
TRBD1	TRBJ1-1	few	TRBV4-1	TGCGCCAGCAGCCGGGGTCAGGGGGCGAACACTGAAGCTTTCTTT	CASSRGQGANTEAFF
.	TRBJ2-2	.	TRBV2	TGTGCCAGCATGCCTACCGGGAGCGGGGAGCTGTTTTTT	CASMPTGSGELFF
.	TRBJ1-1	.	TRBV27	TGTGCCAGCAGTTTCCAGGAGAACACTGAAGCTTTCTTT	CASSFQENTEAFF
.	TRBJ2-3	few	TRBV19	TGTGCCAGTAGTATCCAGGGTCCGAATACGCAGTATTTT	CASSIQGPNTQYF
.	TRBJ1-2	.	TRBV4-2	TGTGCCAGCAGCCAAGACCTCAGGGATTACTATGGCTACACCTTC	CASSQDLRDYYGYTF
TRBD2	TRBJ2-5	.	TRBV24-1	TGTGCCACCAGTGATTGGACTAGCGGGGAAGGGGGGGAGACCCAGTACTTC	CATSDWTSGEGGETQYF
.	TRBJ2-5	.	TRBV7-3	TGTGCCAGCAGCCCCCGGGTCGGAGAGACCCAGTACTTC	CASSPRVGETQYF
.	TRBJ1-1	.	TRBV6-1	TGTGCCAGCAGGGAAGACATCTACACTGAAGCTTTCTTT	CASREDIYTEAFF
.	TRBJ2-1	few	TRBV4-2	TGTGCCAGCAGCCAAGACGGCACGAGCATGACTTACAATGAGCAGTTCTTC	CASSQDGTSMTYNEQFF
.	TRBJ2-7	.	TRBV3-1/TRBV3-2	TGTGCCAGCAGCCCCCTTTCGTCCTACGAGCAGTACTTC	CASSPLSSYEQYF
TRBD1	TRBJ1-4	.	TRBV15	TGTGCCACCAGCAGAGATCAGGGGGCAGAAAAACTGTTTTTT	CATSRDQGAEKLFF
.	TRBJ1-2	few	TRBV4-3	TGCGCCAGCAGCCAAGATCCAGGGGAATTTAACAGCTACACCTTC	CASSQDPGEFNSYTF
.	TRBJ1-5	once	TRBV27	TGTGCCAGCAGTACAACGTTCGGAGGGAAGGGTCAGCCCCAGCATTTT	CASSTTFGGKGQPQHF
TRBD1	TRBJ2-5	once	TRBV24-1	TGTGCCACCAGTGATTGGACAGGGGAGGGAGAGACCCAGTACTTC	CATSDWTGEGETQYF
.	TRBJ1-1	.	TRBV3-1/TRBV3-2	TGTGCCAGCAGCCAAGAGGGCTTCGGTGAAGCTTTCTTT	CASSQEGFGEAFF
.	TRBJ1-6	once	TRBV6-5	TGTGCCAGCAGTTTGGGGAGGTCCTATAATTCACCCCTCCACTTT	CASSLGRSYNSPLHF
.	TRBJ2-7	.	TRBV4-2	TGTGCCAGCAGCCCTCAAAGTGCCTATTACGAGCAGTACTTC	CASSPQSAYYEQYF
.	TRBJ2-5	.	TRBV4-1	TGCGCCAGCAGCCAAGTTAACAGGGCGTTGGGGGAGACCCAGTACTTC	CASSQVNRALGETQYF
TRBD1	TRBJ2-2	.	TRBV4-2	TGTGCCAGCAGCCAGGGGACAGGGCCCACCGGGGAGCTGTTTTTT	CASSQGTGPTGELFF
.	TRBJ2-7	.	TRBV15	TGTGCCACCAGCAGTGGAGGGAGTGCAACCTACGAGCAGTACTTC	CATSSGGSATYEQYF
TRBD1	TRBJ2-7	.	TRBV7-9	TGTGCCAGCACCGTGGGACAGGGGGTCTACGAGCAGTACTTC	CASTVGQGVYEQYF
.	TRBJ1-2	.	TRBV5-1	TGCGCCAGCAGCTTATATTGGGACTCCCCATTGGGTGGCTACACCTTC	CASSLYWDSPLGGYTF
TRBD1	TRBJ2-7	.	TRBV28	TGTGCCAGCAGTTTGGGGGGACAGGGGGTTTACGAGCAGTACTTC	CASSLGGQGVYEQYF
TRBD1	TRBJ2-1	.	TRBV5-8	TGTGCCAGCAGCCGGACAGGGGGCGATCGGAATGAGCAGTTCTTC	CASSRTGGDRNEQFF
.	TRBJ1-1	.	TRBV5-5	TGTGCCAGCAGCGACCTACTGACTAATGAAGCTTTCTTT	CASSDLLTNEAFF